The clone carrying this T cell receptor (beta chain) was counted between two and nine times. The data were obtained in a study of T cells after yellow fever vaccination. Trimming pared 0 bases from V and 7 bases from J, leaving 13 bases between. Germline-derived CDR1 and CDR2 are SGHNT and YYREEE (reference sequence). The CDR3 sequence is 14 residues long. A process of 5'RACE template switching, which added a universal primer site and UMIs, was used to make TCR cDNA. TCRdb reprocessed the 5' RACE reads with MiXCR, giving one entry per CDR3 protein. This sample has a few hundred thousand distinct CDR3 sequences; about 7% occur once, and the top ten carry roughly 0.86%.

This TCR derives from a young man who received the YFV17D yellow fever vaccine. This chain joins TRBV5-4 and TRBJ1-2; D is uncertain. The source material was CD4+ T cells sorted from PBMCs, sampled 15 days after the yellow fever booster vaccination. The CDR3 nucleotides read TGTGCCAGCAGCTTGGGTAGGGAGTTCTCTGGCTACACCTTC. It yields the protein CASSLGREFSGYTF.